Shown below are 14 T cell receptor beta chains from a single sample sequenced in a study of shared clonotypes between healthy human individuals. Libraries were prepared by immunoSEQ multiplex PCR; TCRdb keeps only in-frame clonotypes and omits some of them. The sample holds about half a million clones; approximately 78% are singletons and the top ten take 12%. The sequenced material came from PBMCs. The receptors derive from a woman aged 40 to 55 in good health. Some clones in this sample may be carry-over from other donors' samples.

This chain joins TRBV30 and TRBJ1-2; no reliable D call. Germline V gene data show CDR1 as GTSNPN and CDR2 as SVGIG (reference sequence). There are 12 residues in the CDR3. V lost 4 bases and J 2 bases, leaving 8 bases between the germline ends. As DNA, the CDR3 is TGTGCCTGGATGCGTGGAAACTATGGCTACACCTTC. Protein product: CAWMRGNYGYTF.

The chain uses TRBV28 and TRBJ1-1, with D possibly being TRBD1 (6 bases). V was cut by 4 bases and J by 3 bases, with 18 bases left in between. The CDR3 runs 16 residues. Germline V gene sequence: CDR1 MDHEN, CDR2 SYDVKM. For the CDR3, the DNA is TGTGCCAGCAGTTCCACCGCAGGGAGGGGGGACACTGAAGCTTTCTTT. Its translation: CASSSTAGRGDTEAFF.

This clone has just one count. The V call is TRBV11-1, the J call TRBJ2-1; D not resolved. CDR3 length: 14 amino acids. CDR1 is SGHAT, CDR2 FQDESV, per germline (reference sequence). Trimming pared 1 base from V and 5 bases from J, leaving 9 bases between. The CDR3, as DNA: TGTGCCAGCAGCTTAGGAAGGAGCGACAATGAGCAGTTCTTC. Amino acids: CASSLGRSDNEQFF.

The V gene is TRBV9, the J gene TRBJ2-1; D may be TRBD2 (5 bases). Looked up from germline, CDR1 is SGDLS and CDR2 is YYNGEE. This CDR3 is 13 amino acids long. The V end was cut by 4 bases, the J end by 4 bases, with 9 bases between. CDR3 coding DNA: TGTGCCAGCAGCCCACGGACTTACAATGAGCAGTTCTTC. Protein product: CASSPRTYNEQFF.

As concerns this clone: A far larger clone differs by one base, so this is likely a read error. The sample carries other DNA sequences with the same CDR3. The chain joins TRBV29-1 to TRBJ1-1; D ambiguous. Germline V gene lookup returns CDR1 SQVTM and CDR2 ANQGSEA. CDR3 length: 13 amino acids. The germline V and J ends were trimmed by 7 bases and 6 bases, with 18 bases remaining between them. The CDR3 nucleotides are TGCAGCGCTTACCGTGACAAGGATGCTGAAGCTTTCTTT. Encoded protein: CSAYRDKDAEAFF.

The rearrangement joins TRBV27 to TRBJ1-1; no firm D call. The V and J ends lost 3 bases and 2 bases respectively, with 10 bases between them. The CDR3 runs 14 residues. The germline gives CDR1 MNHEY, CDR2 SMNVEV (reference sequence). The CDR3 DNA follows: TGTGCCAGCAGTTTGGGGTCAGGTAACACTGAAGCTTTCTTT. This sequence encodes CASSLGSGNTEAFF.

This chain joins TRBV15 and TRBJ2-3; 9 nucleotides match TRBD1. V trimming: 0 bases; J trimming: 4 bases; junction bases outside the gene matches: 5. Per germline, CDR1 LNHNV and CDR2 YYDKDF (reference sequence). The CDR3 runs to 16 residues. In DNA, the CDR3 is TGTGCCACCAGCAGAGATTTTGGGACAGGGCCAGATACGCAGTATTTT. Translation gives CATSRDFGTGPDTQYF.

This clone has only one observation. V is TRBV15 and J is TRBJ2-7, with D tentatively TRBD1 or TRBD2 (5 bases each). In germline, CDR1 is LNHNV, CDR2 YYDKDF (reference sequence). This CDR3 has 17 residues. Deletions cut 0 bases from V and 0 bases from J, with 15 bases between. In DNA form, the CDR3 reads TGTGCCACCAGCAGAGATTGGGGGTCAGAGAGCTCCTACGAGCAGTACTTC. As protein: CATSRDWGSESSYEQYF.

J is TRBJ2-7 and V is TRBV6-5; 7 bases map to TRBD2. The CDR3 spans 14 residues. Germline V CDR1 and CDR2: MNHEY, SVGAGI. V dropped 6 bases and J dropped 0; count of bases not matched to a gene: 5. CDR3 residues: CASSLGRGSYEQYF. CDR3 coding DNA: TGTGCCAGCAGCCTGGGGAGGGGCTCCTACGAGCAGTACTTC.

The V gene is TRBV10-1, the J gene TRBJ1-1, with a possible D match to TRBD1 (6 bases). The CDR3 runs 15 residues. The germline V and J ends were trimmed by 2 bases and 5 bases, with 15 bases remaining between them. Germline-derived CDR1 and CDR2 are WNHNN and SYGVQD (reference sequence). CDR3 in amino acids: CASSEDRGAGTEAFF. As DNA, the CDR3 is TGCGCCAGCAGTGAGGACCGGGGGGCCGGGACTGAAGCTTTCTTT.

This sequence joins TRBV7-9 and TRBJ1-1; no clear D gene. Germline V gives CDR1 SEHNR, CDR2 FQNEAQ (reference sequence). V lost 1 base and J 0 bases, leaving 6 bases between the germline ends. There are 14 residues in the CDR3. CDR3 sequence: CASSLGLMNTEAFF. DNA of the CDR3: TGTGCCAGCAGCTTAGGATTAATGAACACTGAAGCTTTCTTT.

This clone showed up just once. The chain couples TRBV9 to TRBJ2-7, with 7 nucleotides matching TRBD1. This CDR3 has 15 amino acids. V dropped 4 bases and J dropped 0; count of bases not matched to a gene: 7. Germline V CDR1 and CDR2: SGDLS, YYNGEE. The CDR3 loop is CASSLGTAVSYEQYF. The CDR3 DNA sequence: TGTGCCAGCAGCCTCGGGACAGCCGTCTCCTACGAGCAGTACTTC.

This chain joins TRBV19 and TRBJ2-1; possibly TRBD1 for D (6 bases). Looked up from germline, CDR1 is LNHDA and CDR2 is SQIVND (reference sequence). With 3 bases removed from V and 7 bases from J, the gap between germline ends came to 13 bases. CDR3 length: 14 residues. The DNA for the CDR3 is TGTGCCAGTAGTATTTCAGGGGCGATGAATGAGCAGTTCTTC. Translated, it gives CASSISGAMNEQFF.

J is TRBJ1-2 and V is TRBV19; TRBD1 matches at 8 bases. V dropped 10 bases and J dropped 5; count of bases not matched to a gene: 9. The CDR3 totals 13 residues. Germline assignment: CDR1 LNHDA and CDR2 SQIVND (reference sequence). As DNA, the CDR3 is TGTGCCATAAAAGACAGGGGCTTGTATGGCTACACCTTC. Amino acids: CAIKDRGLYGYTF. Complete variable domain (other parts from reference TRBV19 and TRBJ1-2): DGGITQSPKYLFRKEGQNVTLSCEQNLNHDAMYWYRQDPGQGLRLIYYSQIVNDFQKGDIAEGYSVSREKKESFPLTVTSAQKNPTAFYLCAIKDRGLYGYTFGSGTRLTVV.